Listed below are T cell receptor beta chains from one sample, sequenced in a study of human T cells and chemical hapten exposure. TCRdb reprocessed the RACE reads via MiXCR and lists one record per CDR3 protein. This table has around 330,000 distinct CDR3 sequences, approximately 5.8% appearing once. This specimen consisted of whole blood, obtained in connection with sensitization to the hapten diphenylcyclopropenone (DPC). All receptors derive from a woman aged 18-35 years with alopecia areata. Some clones in this sample may be carry-over from other donors' samples. Both conserved end residues are part of each CDR3. D genes are given only for firm matches. Clone size, where shown, is once, few, many, or a class for clones that have expanded.

j_gene: TRBJ1-6
abundance: many
v_gene: TRBV18
d_gene: -
CDR3aa: CASSLGGPTSSYNSPLHF
CDR3nt: TGTGCCAGCTCACTGGGCGGGCCGACGAGCTCCTATAATTCACCCCTCCACTTT

j_gene: TRBJ2-1
abundance: many
v_gene: TRBV6-5
d_gene: TRBD1
CDR3aa: CASSGGTGDLREQFF
CDR3nt: TGTGCCAGCAGTGGCGGGACAGGGGATTTGAGGGAGCAGTTCTTC

j_gene: TRBJ2-7
abundance: -
v_gene: TRBV29-1
d_gene: -
CDR3aa: CSVEGGGQTYEQYF
CDR3nt: TGCAGCGTTGAAGGGGGGGGCCAAACCTACGAGCAGTACTTC

j_gene: TRBJ2-3
abundance: -
v_gene: TRBV13
d_gene: -
CDR3aa: CASKEDTTDTQYF
CDR3nt: TGTGCCAGCAAAGAGGATACCACAGATACGCAGTATTTT

j_gene: TRBJ2-2
abundance: few
v_gene: TRBV27
d_gene: TRBD2
CDR3aa: CASSLQLAGGPGELFF
CDR3nt: TGTGCCAGCAGTTTACAACTAGCGGGGGGACCCGGGGAGCTGTTTTTT

j_gene: TRBJ1-1
abundance: few
v_gene: TRBV4-3
d_gene: TRBD1
CDR3aa: CASSHGQGATEAFF
CDR3nt: TGCGCCAGCAGCCACGGACAGGGGGCCACTGAAGCTTTCTTT

j_gene: TRBJ2-3
abundance: many
v_gene: TRBV6-5
d_gene: -
CDR3aa: CASSSTFASGSTDTQYF
CDR3nt: TGTGCCAGCAGCTCGACCTTCGCAAGCGGATCAACAGATACGCAGTATTTT

j_gene: TRBJ2-7
abundance: -
v_gene: TRBV24-1
d_gene: TRBD2
CDR3aa: CATSEGRGNTYEQYF
CDR3nt: TGTGCCACCAGTGAAGGGAGGGGCAACACCTACGAGCAGTACTTC

j_gene: TRBJ1-3
abundance: few
v_gene: TRBV6-5
d_gene: -
CDR3aa: CASSYPHEGGGNTIYF
CDR3nt: TGTGCCAGCAGTTACCCACACGAAGGTGGTGGAAACACCATATATTTT

j_gene: TRBJ1-1
abundance: many
v_gene: TRBV3-1
d_gene: TRBD1
CDR3aa: CASSHQGQGDTEAFF
CDR3nt: TGTGCCAGCAGCCACCAGGGACAGGGAGACACTGAAGCTTTCTTT

j_gene: TRBJ2-4
abundance: -
v_gene: TRBV6-5
d_gene: -
CDR3aa: CASRGHQAKNIQYF
CDR3nt: TGTGCCAGCAGGGGACATCAAGCCAAAAACATTCAGTACTTC

j_gene: TRBJ2-1
abundance: few
v_gene: TRBV20-1
d_gene: -
CDR3aa: CSASGGDSSTYNEQFF
CDR3nt: TGCAGTGCTAGTGGGGGGGACAGTAGCACTTACAATGAGCAGTTCTTC

j_gene: TRBJ2-3
abundance: few
v_gene: TRBV4-3
d_gene: TRBD2
CDR3aa: CASSQKTSGGTDTQYF
CDR3nt: TGCGCCAGCAGCCAAAAGACTAGCGGGGGCACAGATACGCAGTATTTT

j_gene: TRBJ2-2
abundance: many
v_gene: TRBV12-3/TRBV12-4
d_gene: -
CDR3aa: CASSLPNTGELFF
CDR3nt: TGTGCCAGCAGTTTACCGAACACCGGGGAGCTGTTTTTT

j_gene: TRBJ2-1
abundance: -
v_gene: TRBV5-4
d_gene: -
CDR3aa: CASGLGTYNEQFF
CDR3nt: TGTGCCAGCGGCTTGGGCACCTACAATGAGCAGTTCTTC

j_gene: TRBJ1-4
abundance: many
v_gene: TRBV4-3
d_gene: -
CDR3aa: CASSQMMGEEKLFF
CDR3nt: TGCGCCAGCAGCCAAATGATGGGGGAGGAAAAACTGTTTTTT

j_gene: TRBJ2-3
abundance: many
v_gene: TRBV28
d_gene: -
CDR3aa: CASSRDFTDTQYF
CDR3nt: TGTGCCAGCAGCCGGGATTTCACAGATACGCAGTATTTT

j_gene: TRBJ2-2
abundance: few
v_gene: TRBV14
d_gene: -
CDR3aa: CASSQDKIAGGELFF
CDR3nt: TGTGCCAGCAGCCAAGATAAAATAGCAGGCGGGGAGCTGTTTTTT

j_gene: TRBJ2-7
abundance: few
v_gene: TRBV20-1
d_gene: -
CDR3aa: CSASWRDYEQYF
CDR3nt: TGCAGTGCTAGTTGGAGGGACTACGAGCAGTACTTC

j_gene: TRBJ2-3
abundance: many
v_gene: TRBV6-2/TRBV6-3
d_gene: -
CDR3aa: CASSSGIDTQYF
CDR3nt: TGTGCCAGCAGTTCGGGAATAGATACGCAGTATTTT

j_gene: TRBJ2-7
abundance: -
v_gene: TRBV21-1
d_gene: -
CDR3aa: CASSPMREGASYEQYF
CDR3nt: TGTGCCAGCAGCCCTATGAGGGAAGGGGCCTCCTACGAGCAGTACTTC

j_gene: TRBJ1-1
abundance: -
v_gene: TRBV5-4
d_gene: -
CDR3aa: CASSRQLDTEAFF
CDR3nt: TGTGCCAGCAGCCGACAATTGGACACTGAAGCTTTCTTT

j_gene: TRBJ1-1
abundance: -
v_gene: TRBV4-1
d_gene: -
CDR3aa: CASSQGGIPTLNTEAFF
CDR3nt: TGCGCCAGCAGCCAAGGCGGGATCCCAACCTTGAACACTGAAGCTTTCTTT

j_gene: TRBJ1-1
abundance: -
v_gene: TRBV5-1
d_gene: TRBD1
CDR3aa: CASSGPGQLTSGAFF
CDR3nt: TGCGCCAGCAGCGGGCCGGGACAGCTAACTTCGGGGGCTTTCTTT

j_gene: TRBJ2-5
abundance: -
v_gene: TRBV10-3
d_gene: TRBD2
CDR3aa: CAIEGQRGGQETQYF
CDR3nt: TGTGCCATCGAGGGCCAGCGGGGGGGCCAAGAGACCCAGTACTTC

j_gene: TRBJ2-4
abundance: -
v_gene: TRBV5-6
d_gene: -
CDR3aa: CASSLNGAGPKNIQYF
CDR3nt: TGTGCCAGCAGCTTGAACGGGGCAGGACCCAAAAACATTCAGTACTTC

j_gene: TRBJ1-1
abundance: many
v_gene: TRBV24-1
d_gene: -
CDR3aa: CATSEVVLTGQSMNTEAFF
CDR3nt: TGTGCCACCAGTGAGGTGGTATTGACGGGGCAGAGCATGAACACTGAAGCTTTCTTT

j_gene: TRBJ1-2
abundance: few
v_gene: TRBV6-6
d_gene: -
CDR3aa: CASSYSSRAAGADGYTF
CDR3nt: TGTGCCAGCAGTTACTCGAGCAGGGCTGCTGGGGCTGATGGCTACACCTTC

j_gene: TRBJ1-2
abundance: many
v_gene: TRBV6-5
d_gene: TRBD1
CDR3aa: CASNAQGAPNYGYTF
CDR3nt: TGTGCCAGCAATGCACAGGGGGCGCCAAACTATGGCTACACCTTC

j_gene: TRBJ2-7
abundance: -
v_gene: TRBV7-2
d_gene: TRBD1
CDR3aa: CASGAQGAYEQYF
CDR3nt: TGTGCCAGCGGAGCCCAGGGGGCCTACGAGCAGTACTTC

j_gene: TRBJ2-1
abundance: many
v_gene: TRBV7-2
d_gene: TRBD1
CDR3aa: CASSSQTGTEFEQFF
CDR3nt: TGTGCCAGCAGCTCCCAAACGGGGACAGAGTTTGAGCAGTTCTTC

j_gene: TRBJ1-2
abundance: many
v_gene: TRBV6-6
d_gene: -
CDR3aa: CASSYSNVDGYTF
CDR3nt: TGTGCCAGCAGTTACTCGAACGTGGATGGCTACACCTTC

j_gene: TRBJ2-5
abundance: few
v_gene: TRBV5-6
d_gene: TRBD1
CDR3aa: CASSSRQGIQETQYF
CDR3nt: TGTGCCAGCAGCTCCCGACAGGGTATCCAAGAGACCCAGTACTTC

j_gene: TRBJ2-2
abundance: -
v_gene: TRBV19
d_gene: -
CDR3aa: CASSIQGYTGELFF
CDR3nt: TGTGCCAGTAGTATCCAGGGATACACCGGGGAGCTGTTTTTT

j_gene: TRBJ2-5
abundance: few
v_gene: TRBV11-2
d_gene: TRBD2
CDR3aa: CASSSTTSGEETQYF
CDR3nt: TGTGCCAGCAGCTCGACGACTAGCGGGGAAGAGACCCAGTACTTC

j_gene: TRBJ2-7
abundance: -
v_gene: TRBV18
d_gene: -
CDR3aa: CASSPGQVLEQYF
CDR3nt: TGTGCCAGCTCACCAGGCCAGGTCCTCGAGCAGTACTTC

j_gene: TRBJ1-2
abundance: -
v_gene: TRBV6-5
d_gene: -
CDR3aa: CASIRGRAYGYTF
CDR3nt: TGTGCCAGCATTAGGGGCCGAGCCTATGGCTACACCTTC

j_gene: TRBJ2-7
abundance: -
v_gene: TRBV20-1
d_gene: -
CDR3aa: CSARDPHEQYF
CDR3nt: TGCAGTGCTAGAGATCCCCACGAGCAGTACTTC

j_gene: TRBJ2-7
abundance: many
v_gene: TRBV3-1
d_gene: -
CDR3aa: CASSPGAAGLEQYF
CDR3nt: TGTGCCAGCAGCCCTGGGGCGGCGGGACTGGAGCAGTACTTC

j_gene: TRBJ2-3
abundance: -
v_gene: TRBV7-2
d_gene: -
CDR3aa: CASTSLVGAADTQYF
CDR3nt: TGTGCCAGCACCAGCTTAGTGGGGGCGGCAGATACGCAGTATTTT

j_gene: TRBJ2-7
abundance: -
v_gene: TRBV20-1
d_gene: TRBD1
CDR3aa: CSASFWDRPSYEQYF
CDR3nt: TGCAGTGCTAGTTTCTGGGACAGGCCATCCTACGAGCAGTACTTC

j_gene: TRBJ1-6
abundance: few
v_gene: TRBV10-3
d_gene: TRBD1
CDR3aa: CAISESSRGNSPLHF
CDR3nt: TGTGCCATCAGTGAGTCAAGCAGGGGGAATTCACCCCTCCACTTT

j_gene: TRBJ2-7
abundance: many
v_gene: TRBV5-5
d_gene: -
CDR3aa: CASSYGPGPSYEQYF
CDR3nt: TGTGCCAGCAGCTACGGTCCAGGGCCCTCCTACGAGCAGTACTTC

j_gene: TRBJ2-5
abundance: -
v_gene: TRBV7-7
d_gene: -
CDR3aa: CASSLGFDLLLETQYF
CDR3nt: TGTGCTAGCAGCTTAGGGTTCGACTTGTTGTTAGAGACCCAGTACTTC

j_gene: TRBJ1-1
abundance: many
v_gene: TRBV29-1
d_gene: TRBD1
CDR3aa: CSVGWTGDWRAF
CDR3nt: TGCAGCGTTGGGTGGACAGGGGACTGGAGGGCGTTT

j_gene: TRBJ2-2
abundance: many
v_gene: TRBV7-3
d_gene: -
CDR3aa: CASSSRIGELFF
CDR3nt: TGTGCCAGCAGCTCCCGCATCGGGGAGCTGTTTTTT

j_gene: TRBJ1-6
abundance: many
v_gene: TRBV20-1
d_gene: -
CDR3aa: CSADKQVLNSPLHF
CDR3nt: TGCAGTGCTGACAAACAGGTGCTAAATTCACCCCTCCACTTT

j_gene: TRBJ2-7
abundance: few
v_gene: TRBV6-1
d_gene: -
CDR3aa: CASSEQGTEIPYEQYF
CDR3nt: TGTGCCAGCAGTGAGCAGGGGACCGAAATCCCCTACGAGCAGTACTTC

j_gene: TRBJ1-2
abundance: -
v_gene: TRBV3-1
d_gene: -
CDR3aa: CASSQGDAYGYTF
CDR3nt: TGTGCCAGCAGCCAGGGAGACGCCTATGGCTACACCTTC

j_gene: TRBJ2-2
abundance: few
v_gene: TRBV7-3
d_gene: -
CDR3aa: CASSSPGPTGELFF
CDR3nt: TGTGCCAGCAGCTCGCCGGGGCCTACCGGGGAGCTGTTTTTT

j_gene: TRBJ1-3
abundance: many
v_gene: TRBV5-5
d_gene: -
CDR3aa: CASSLAGKSSGNTIYF
CDR3nt: TGTGCCAGCAGCTTGGCCGGGAAGAGCTCTGGAAACACCATATATTTT

j_gene: TRBJ2-3
abundance: many
v_gene: TRBV27
d_gene: -
CDR3aa: CASSMEGWDTQYF
CDR3nt: TGTGCCAGCAGCATGGAGGGGTGGGATACGCAGTATTTT

j_gene: TRBJ2-2
abundance: many
v_gene: TRBV5-1
d_gene: -
CDR3aa: CASRYTGGELFF
CDR3nt: TGCGCCAGCAGATACACCGGCGGGGAGCTGTTTTTT

j_gene: TRBJ2-5
abundance: many
v_gene: TRBV7-6
d_gene: -
CDR3aa: CASSLRARVGVETQYF
CDR3nt: TGTGCCAGCAGCTTAAGGGCTCGAGTCGGGGTAGAGACCCAGTACTTC

j_gene: TRBJ1-1
abundance: many
v_gene: TRBV7-2
d_gene: -
CDR3aa: CASSSQGSDTEAFF
CDR3nt: TGTGCCAGCAGCTCCCAGGGTTCCGACACTGAAGCTTTCTTT

j_gene: TRBJ2-7
abundance: -
v_gene: TRBV20-1
d_gene: TRBD1
CDR3aa: CSARAAGQGYEQYF
CDR3nt: TGCAGTGCTAGGGCGGCGGGACAGGGCTACGAGCAGTACTTC

j_gene: TRBJ2-4
abundance: -
v_gene: TRBV2
d_gene: -
CDR3aa: CASSVRGMDIQYF
CDR3nt: TGTGCCAGCAGTGTTCGAGGGATGGACATTCAGTACTTC

j_gene: TRBJ2-5
abundance: many
v_gene: TRBV14
d_gene: TRBD2
CDR3aa: CASSQWGGPVETQYF
CDR3nt: TGTGCCAGCAGCCAATGGGGGGGTCCCGTGGAGACCCAGTACTTC

j_gene: TRBJ2-1
abundance: many
v_gene: TRBV12-3/TRBV12-4
d_gene: -
CDR3aa: CASSFSYNEQFF
CDR3nt: TGTGCCAGCAGCTTTTCCTATAATGAGCAGTTCTTC

j_gene: TRBJ1-1
abundance: few
v_gene: TRBV7-2
d_gene: -
CDR3aa: CASSLTDLGAFF
CDR3nt: TGTGCCAGCAGCTTGACGGACCTGGGAGCTTTCTTT